Shown below are 8 T cell receptor beta chains from a single sample sequenced in a study of T cell changes during pregnancy in multiple sclerosis. TCRdb keeps only in-frame clones here, not all; method: immunoSEQ multiplex PCR. There are 70,000 to 95,000 clones in the sample; 90% to 95% occur only once, and less than 2.5% lies in the top ten. The input for sequencing was peripheral blood, taken in the third trimester of pregnancy. The receptors were gathered from a female donor with multiple sclerosis, enrolled in a pregnancy study.

The chain employs TRBV15 and TRBJ2-5; 7 bases align to TRBD2. Germline V lookup: CDR1 LNHNV, CDR2 YYDKDF (reference sequence). The CDR3 runs 15 residues. The junction had 5 bases not matched to a gene; V was cut back by 3 bases and J by 1 base. CDR3 in amino acids: CATSSLWEGQETQYF. In DNA form, the CDR3 reads TGTGCCACCAGCAGTTTGTGGGAGGGCCAAGAGACCCAGTACTTC. Supplemented by reference TRBV15 and TRBJ2-5, the full variable domain reads DAMVIQNPRYQVTQFGKPVTLSCSQTLNHNVMYWYQQKSSQAPKLLFHYYDKDFNNEADTPDNFQSRRPNTSFCFLDIRSPGLGDTAMYLCATSSLWEGQETQYFGPGTRLLVL.

The genes are TRBV5-6 and TRBJ2-1; D is perhaps TRBD2 (6 bases). Per the germline V gene, CDR1 is SGHDT and CDR2 is YYEEEE. V was clipped by 1 base and J by 2 bases, with 10 bases between them. CDR3 length: 15 amino acids. The CDR3, as DNA: TGTGCCAGCAGCTTGTATCGGGAGACCTACAATGAGCAGTTCTTC. It translates to CASSLYRETYNEQFF. The whole variable domain, remainder taken from reference TRBV5-6 and TRBJ2-1, is DAGVTQSPTHLIKTRGQQVTLRCSPKSGHDTVSWYQQALGQGPQFIFQYYEEEERQRGNFPDRFSGHQFPNYSSELNVNALLLGDSALYLCASSLYRETYNEQFFGPGTRLTVL.

V usage is TRBV18 and J usage is TRBJ2-3, with TRBD1 identical over 12 bases. CDR1 and CDR2 from the germline V gene are KGHSH and LQKENI. Trimming took 8 bases from V and 6 from J; bases not matched to a gene: 12. This CDR3 contains 16 residues. CDR3 residues: CASHDTGTGGSDTQYF. The CDR3 DNA reads TGTGCCAGCCATGATACCGGGACAGGGGGCAGCGATACGCAGTATTTT.

CDR3 sequence reads: CASSYGGQYGEQYF. CDR3 nucleotide sequence: TGTGCCAGCAGCTACGGGGGACAGTACGGCGAGCAGTACTTC. The chain carries TRBV7-2 and TRBJ2-7; D is possibly TRBD1 (7 bases). V lost 4 bases, J lost 6 bases, and 16 bases lay in between. The CDR3 consists of 14 residues. The germline CDR1 and CDR2 sequences are SGHTA and FQGNSA.

The chain employs TRBV7-2 and TRBJ2-3, with 12 positions matching TRBD2. The CDR3 consists of 17 residues. Trimming cost V 7 bases and J 3 bases; bases outside gene matches: 11. Germline V lookup: CDR1 SGHTA, CDR2 FQGNSA. The CDR3 spells CASTPGLAGSRTDTQYF. CDR3 sequence (DNA): TGTGCCAGCACCCCGGGACTAGCGGGCAGTCGAACAGATACGCAGTATTTT. Looking up the rest from reference TRBV7-2 and TRBJ2-3 gives the full variable domain: GAGVSQSPSNKVTEKGKDVELRCDPISGHTALYWYRQSLGQGLEFLIYFQGNSAPDKSGLPSDRFSAERTGGSVSTLTIQRTQQEDSAVYLCASTPGLAGSRTDTQYFGPGTRLTVL.

The V call is TRBV29-1, the J call TRBJ2-7, with a possible D match to TRBD1 (6 bases). CDR3 size: 15 residues. Trimming took off 6 bases at V and 6 bases at J, with 24 bases between the two ends. CDR1 is SQVTM, CDR2 ANQGSEA, per germline. CDR3: CSVKRDNRDGGEQYF. The CDR3 DNA is TGCAGCGTCAAACGGGATAACAGGGACGGAGGCGAGCAGTACTTC.

DNA of the CDR3: TGTGCCAGCAGTGATTGGTTTTCGACTAGCGGGAATAGCTCCTACAATGAGCAGTTCTTC. It specifies CASSDWFSTSGNSSYNEQFF. This chain links TRBV28 with TRBJ2-1; 11 bases are a match to TRBD2. Germline assignment: CDR1 MDHEN and CDR2 SYDVKM. The CDR3 spans 20 residues. J gave up 0 bases and V 5 bases, and 15 bases lay outside the gene matches.

This chain uses TRBV19 with TRBJ2-4, with 7 bases aligning to TRBD2. CDR1 is LNHDA, CDR2 SQIVND, per germline (reference sequence). This CDR3 contains 14 residues. The V and J ends lost 5 bases and 6 bases, in that order; junction bases with no gene match: 7. The CDR3 sequence: CASSLRTRVNIQYF. CDR3 DNA sequence: TGTGCCAGTAGTCTTAGGACTAGAGTAAACATTCAGTACTTC.